These T cell receptor beta chains were read from a single sample in a study of T-cell reconstitution after alpha-beta-depleted transplantation in children. TCRdb itself ran the PCR reads through MiXCR, one entry per CDR3 protein. The top ten clones hold 4.5% to 6% of a sample with about 420,000 distinct CDR3 sequences, 11% of them seen once. The sequencing used PBMCs from the stem cell graft donor, collected from the stem cell graft. These receptors came from a human donor who donated a stem cell graft to a child with acute myeloid leukemia. Each CDR3 is given with its conserved first and last residue. D genes are given only for firm matches. The listing skips clone size in some rows; elsewhere it reads once, few, many or a size class.

V: TRBV5-1
length: 15
size: .
D: .
J: TRBJ2-7
CDR3: CASSPGSDSHHEQYF
DNA: TGCGCCAGCAGCCCTGGATCTGACAGTCATCACGAGCAGTACTTC

V: TRBV7-2
length: 14
size: .
D: .
J: TRBJ2-2
CDR3: CASSAQLNTGELFF
DNA: TGTGCCAGCAGCGCCCAGTTGAACACCGGGGAGCTGTTTTTT

V: TRBV7-2
length: 16
size: many
D: .
J: TRBJ2-5
CDR3: CASSLDRGLAQETQYF
DNA: TGTGCCAGCAGCTTAGATCGCGGACTCGCGCAAGAGACCCAGTACTTC

V: TRBV20-1
length: 16
size: few
D: TRBD1
J: TRBJ2-1
CDR3: CSARDRGAGGPTEQFF
DNA: TGCAGTGCCCGGGACAGGGGGGCGGGAGGGCCCACTGAGCAGTTCTTC

V: TRBV10-3
length: 14
size: few
D: TRBD1
J: TRBJ1-2
CDR3: CAITPGQGNYGYTF
DNA: TGTGCCATCACCCCGGGACAGGGAAACTATGGCTACACCTTC

V: TRBV20-1
length: 16
size: few
D: TRBD2
J: TRBJ2-1
CDR3: CSASGLAGGWDNEQFF
DNA: TGCAGTGCTAGTGGACTAGCGGGAGGTTGGGACAATGAGCAGTTCTTC

V: TRBV29-1
length: 16
size: .
D: .
J: TRBJ2-4
CDR3: CSVLGPQGVTKNIQYF
DNA: TGCAGCGTTCTCGGGCCGCAAGGGGTGACCAAAAACATTCAGTACTTC

V: TRBV5-1
length: 12
size: .
D: .
J: TRBJ1-2
CDR3: CASSLGPSGYTF
DNA: TGCGCCAGCAGCTTGGGTCCCAGTGGCTACACCTTC

V: TRBV7-9
length: 14
size: few
D: .
J: TRBJ2-3
CDR3: CASSVPGFSDTQYF
DNA: TGTGCCAGCAGCGTTCCCGGGTTTTCAGATACGCAGTATTTT

V: TRBV20-1
length: 14
size: .
D: .
J: TRBJ2-1
CDR3: CSARDLGSRNEQFF
DNA: TGCAGTGCTAGAGATCTTGGCTCGAGGAATGAGCAGTTCTTC

V: TRBV3-1
length: 11
size: .
D: .
J: TRBJ1-1
CDR3: CASSTHSEAFF
DNA: TGTGCCAGCAGCACACACAGTGAAGCTTTCTTT

V: TRBV5-1
length: 15
size: .
D: TRBD1
J: TRBJ2-2
CDR3: CASSLGGQGTGELFF
DNA: TGCGCCAGCAGCTTGGGGGGACAGGGCACCGGGGAGCTGTTTTTT

V: TRBV7-2
length: 15
size: few
D: .
J: TRBJ2-3
CDR3: CASSFYWRSTDTQYF
DNA: TGTGCCAGCAGCTTCTACTGGCGGAGCACAGATACGCAGTATTTT

V: TRBV5-1
length: 13
size: few
D: TRBD1
J: TRBJ1-2
CDR3: CASSPGQGEGYTF
DNA: TGCGCCAGCAGCCCCGGACAGGGTGAGGGCTACACCTTC

V: TRBV4-3
length: 14
size: many
D: .
J: TRBJ2-7
CDR3: CASSQGTEDYEQYF
DNA: TGCGCCAGCAGCCAAGGGACTGAGGACTACGAGCAGTACTTC

V: TRBV5-1
length: 14
size: .
D: .
J: TRBJ2-1
CDR3: CASSLALGNNEQFF
DNA: TGCGCCAGCAGCTTGGCCTTAGGGAACAATGAGCAGTTCTTC

V: TRBV20-1
length: 14
size: .
D: TRBD1
J: TRBJ1-2
CDR3: CSAKARDRDYGYTF
DNA: TGCAGTGCTAAAGCCCGGGACAGGGACTATGGCTACACCTTC

V: TRBV7-9
length: 16
size: few
D: .
J: TRBJ1-5
CDR3: CASSSTETGYNQPQHF
DNA: TGTGCCAGCAGCTCTACAGAAACAGGGTACAATCAGCCCCAGCATTTT

V: TRBV21-1
length: 14
size: few
D: .
J: TRBJ1-5
CDR3: CASSDRDNNQPQHF
DNA: TGTGCCAGCAGCGACCGGGACAACAATCAGCCCCAGCATTTT

V: TRBV5-1
length: 15
size: .
D: .
J: TRBJ2-3
CDR3: CASRALRTSTDTQYF
DNA: TGCGCCAGCCGCGCCCTAAGAACTAGCACAGATACGCAGTATTTT

V: TRBV30
length: 15
size: .
D: .
J: TRBJ2-5
CDR3: CACTRTGFAQETQYF
DNA: TGTGCCTGCACCCGTACTGGGTTTGCCCAAGAGACCCAGTACTTC

V: TRBV27
length: 17
size: few
D: .
J: TRBJ2-4
CDR3: CASPRPGALLAKNIQYF
DNA: TGTGCCAGCCCCCGTCCAGGAGCCCTCCTAGCCAAAAACATTCAGTACTTC

V: TRBV12-3/TRBV12-4
length: 13
size: .
D: .
J: TRBJ2-1
CDR3: CASSWGDYNEQFF
DNA: TGTGCCAGCAGTTGGGGGGATTACAATGAGCAGTTCTTC

V: TRBV20-1
length: 15
size: many
D: TRBD2
J: TRBJ2-1
CDR3: CSASLGTSGHNEQFF
DNA: TGCAGTGCTAGCCTCGGGACTAGCGGGCACAATGAGCAGTTCTTC

V: TRBV7-8
length: 15
size: few
D: .
J: TRBJ1-5
CDR3: CASSLEGQSNQPQHF
DNA: TGTGCCAGCAGCTTAGAAGGACAGAGCAATCAGCCCCAGCATTTT

V: TRBV2
length: 14
size: few
D: TRBD1
J: TRBJ1-4
CDR3: CASSDHRGSEKLFF
DNA: TGTGCCAGCAGTGACCACAGGGGAAGTGAAAAACTGTTTTTT

V: TRBV2
length: 15
size: few
D: .
J: TRBJ1-1
CDR3: CASSDGGAEGTEAFF
DNA: TGTGCCAGCAGTGATGGAGGGGCCGAGGGAACTGAAGCTTTCTTT

V: TRBV11-2
length: 19
size: .
D: TRBD2
J: TRBJ2-3
CDR3: CASSPRSTGRATSTDTQYF
DNA: TGTGCCAGCAGCCCCAGGAGCACGGGGAGGGCCACTAGCACAGATACGCAGTATTTT

V: TRBV7-8
length: 15
size: many
D: .
J: TRBJ2-1
CDR3: CASSPTRDTYNEQFF
DNA: TGTGCCAGCAGCCCTACGCGGGATACCTACAATGAGCAGTTCTTC

V: TRBV20-1
length: 14
size: many
D: TRBD2
J: TRBJ2-3
CDR3: CSAGTSVVTDTQYF
DNA: TGCAGTGCGGGGACTAGCGTGGTCACAGATACGCAGTATTTT

V: TRBV10-3
length: 16
size: .
D: TRBD2
J: TRBJ2-3
CDR3: CAISVRTSGRTDTQYF
DNA: TGTGCCATCAGTGTTAGAACTAGCGGGCGGACAGATACGCAGTATTTT

V: TRBV20-1
length: 12
size: .
D: .
J: TRBJ2-3
CDR3: CSGLGGADTQYF
DNA: TGCAGTGGCCTAGGGGGGGCAGATACGCAGTATTTT

V: TRBV5-1
length: 14
size: many
D: .
J: TRBJ2-3
CDR3: CASSLEGPTDTQYF
DNA: TGCGCCAGCAGCTTGGAGGGACCCACAGATACGCAGTATTTT

V: TRBV6-5
length: 14
size: few
D: .
J: TRBJ1-4
CDR3: CASSYSGAGEKLFF
DNA: TGTGCCAGCAGTTACAGCGGGGCAGGTGAAAAACTGTTTTTT

V: TRBV5-1
length: 21
size: many
D: TRBD2
J: TRBJ2-5
CDR3: CASSLSSGGISLVLLQETQYF
DNA: TGCGCCAGCAGCTTGTCTAGCGGGGGGATCTCTTTGGTCCTCCTCCAAGAGACCCAGTACTTC

V: TRBV9
length: 15
size: few
D: TRBD1
J: TRBJ2-3
CDR3: CASSVDRPPTDTQYF
DNA: TGTGCCAGCAGCGTGGACAGGCCCCCCACAGATACGCAGTATTTT

V: TRBV29-1
length: 13
size: few
D: .
J: TRBJ2-3
CDR3: CSVDWGGTDTQYF
DNA: TGCAGCGTTGATTGGGGGGGCACAGATACGCAGTATTTT

V: TRBV6-2/TRBV6-3
length: 15
size: many
D: TRBD1
J: TRBJ2-7
CDR3: CASSLYRDRGGEQYF
DNA: TGTGCCAGCAGCCTTTACCGGGACAGGGGAGGGGAGCAGTACTTC

V: TRBV7-6
length: 15
size: many
D: TRBD2
J: TRBJ2-3
CDR3: CASRQYERDTDTQYF
DNA: TGTGCCAGCAGGCAGTATGAGCGGGACACAGATACGCAGTATTTT

V: TRBV7-2
length: 15
size: few
D: .
J: TRBJ2-3
CDR3: CASSARSGTPATQYF
DNA: TGTGCCAGCAGCGCGCGCTCCGGGACCCCTGCTACGCAGTATTTT

V: TRBV2
length: 15
size: few
D: TRBD2
J: TRBJ2-7
CDR3: CASRMGLAGAYEQYF
DNA: TGTGCCAGCAGAATGGGACTAGCGGGAGCCTACGAGCAGTACTTC

V: TRBV29-1
length: 11
size: .
D: .
J: TRBJ2-1
CDR3: CSVVKDNEQFF
DNA: TGCAGCGTCGTTAAGGACAATGAGCAGTTCTTC

V: TRBV12-3/TRBV12-4
length: 16
size: few
D: .
J: TRBJ2-6
CDR3: CASSFQESPRANVLTF
DNA: TGTGCCAGCAGTTTTCAGGAAAGTCCGCGGGCCAACGTCCTGACTTTC

V: TRBV10-3
length: 15
size: few
D: .
J: TRBJ2-1
CDR3: CAISEGTRAYNEQFF
DNA: TGTGCCATCAGCGAGGGGACCAGAGCCTACAATGAGCAGTTCTTC

V: TRBV6-5
length: 16
size: .
D: .
J: TRBJ2-5
CDR3: CASSYSGPSLFETQYF
DNA: TGTGCCAGCAGTTACTCGGGACCGTCCCTCTTCGAGACCCAGTACTTC

V: TRBV5-1
length: 16
size: .
D: .
J: TRBJ1-1
CDR3: CASSPPQGPRGTEAFF
DNA: TGCGCCAGCAGCCCCCCTCAGGGGCCGCGAGGAACTGAAGCTTTCTTT

V: TRBV2
length: 15
size: few
D: .
J: TRBJ1-5
CDR3: CASDSSAIGNQPQHF
DNA: TGTGCCAGCGATTCTTCTGCTATAGGCAATCAGCCCCAGCATTTT

V: TRBV5-1
length: 16
size: few
D: TRBD2
J: TRBJ2-1
CDR3: CASSLSGRASNNEQFF
DNA: TGCGCCAGCAGCTTAAGCGGGAGGGCCTCTAACAATGAGCAGTTCTTC

V: TRBV20-1
length: 12
size: .
D: .
J: TRBJ2-2
CDR3: CSAGSRTGELFF
DNA: TGCAGTGCGGGCAGCAGAACCGGGGAGCTGTTTTTT

V: TRBV7-2
length: 15
size: many
D: TRBD1
J: TRBJ2-4
CDR3: CASSPQGALNSIQYF
DNA: TGTGCCAGCAGCCCACAGGGGGCGCTTAATAGCATTCAGTACTTC

V: TRBV6-2/TRBV6-3
length: 17
size: .
D: TRBD1
J: TRBJ2-2
CDR3: CASGISVGQGVTGELFF
DNA: TGTGCCAGCGGAATCTCCGTAGGACAGGGGGTCACCGGGGAGCTGTTTTTT

V: TRBV29-1
length: 13
size: .
D: .
J: TRBJ1-3
CDR3: CSVSWSSGNTIYF
DNA: TGCAGCGTTTCTTGGAGCTCTGGAAACACCATATATTTT

V: TRBV7-8
length: 15
size: .
D: TRBD2
J: TRBJ2-1
CDR3: CASSISGRENNEQFF
DNA: TGTGCCAGCAGCATTAGCGGGAGAGAAAACAATGAGCAGTTCTTC